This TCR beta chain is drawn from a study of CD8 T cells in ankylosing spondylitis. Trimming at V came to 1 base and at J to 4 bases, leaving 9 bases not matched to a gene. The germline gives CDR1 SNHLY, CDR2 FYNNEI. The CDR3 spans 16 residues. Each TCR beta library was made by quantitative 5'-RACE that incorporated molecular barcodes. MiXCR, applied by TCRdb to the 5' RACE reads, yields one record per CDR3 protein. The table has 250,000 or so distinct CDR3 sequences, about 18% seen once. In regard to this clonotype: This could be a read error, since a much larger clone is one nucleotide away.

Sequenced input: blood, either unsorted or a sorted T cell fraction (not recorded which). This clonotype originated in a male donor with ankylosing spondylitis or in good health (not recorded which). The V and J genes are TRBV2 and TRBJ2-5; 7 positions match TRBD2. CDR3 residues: CASSEEVSGPRETQYF. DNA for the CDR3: TGTGCCAGCAGTGAAGAGGTTAGCGGGCCACGAGAGACCCAGTACTTC.